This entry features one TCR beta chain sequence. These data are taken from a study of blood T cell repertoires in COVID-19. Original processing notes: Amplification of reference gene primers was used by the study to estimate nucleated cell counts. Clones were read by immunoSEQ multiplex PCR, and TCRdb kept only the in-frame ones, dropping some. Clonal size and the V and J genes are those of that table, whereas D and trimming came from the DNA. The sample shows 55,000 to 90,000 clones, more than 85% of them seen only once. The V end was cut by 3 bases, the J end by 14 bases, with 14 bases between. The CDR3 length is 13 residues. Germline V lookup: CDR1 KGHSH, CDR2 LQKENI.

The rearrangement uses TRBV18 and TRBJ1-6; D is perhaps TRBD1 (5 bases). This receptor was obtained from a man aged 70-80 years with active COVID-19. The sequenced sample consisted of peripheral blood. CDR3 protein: CASSPPLGRALHF. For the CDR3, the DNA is TGTGCCAGCTCACCCCCGCTGGGGCGTGCCCTCCACTTT.